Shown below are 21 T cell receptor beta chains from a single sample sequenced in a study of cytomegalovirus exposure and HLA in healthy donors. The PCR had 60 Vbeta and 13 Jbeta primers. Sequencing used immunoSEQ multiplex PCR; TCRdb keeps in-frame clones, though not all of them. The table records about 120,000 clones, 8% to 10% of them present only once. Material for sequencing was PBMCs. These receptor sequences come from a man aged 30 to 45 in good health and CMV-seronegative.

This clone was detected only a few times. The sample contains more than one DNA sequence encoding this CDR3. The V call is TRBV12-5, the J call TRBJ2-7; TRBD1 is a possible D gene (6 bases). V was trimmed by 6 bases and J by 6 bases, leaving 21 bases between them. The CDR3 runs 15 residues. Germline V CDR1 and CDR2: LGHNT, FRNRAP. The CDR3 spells CASGPRGQPSGEQYF. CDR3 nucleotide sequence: TGTGCTAGTGGCCCAAGAGGACAGCCCTCCGGCGAGCAGTACTTC.

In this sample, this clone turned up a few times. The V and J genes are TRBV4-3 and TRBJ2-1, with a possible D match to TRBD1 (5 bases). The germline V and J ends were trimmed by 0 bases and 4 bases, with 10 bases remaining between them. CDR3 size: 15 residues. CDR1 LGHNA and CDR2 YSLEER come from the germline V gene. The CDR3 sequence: CASSQEARQYNEQFF. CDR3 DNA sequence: TGCGCCAGCAGCCAAGAGGCGAGACAGTACAATGAGCAGTTCTTC.

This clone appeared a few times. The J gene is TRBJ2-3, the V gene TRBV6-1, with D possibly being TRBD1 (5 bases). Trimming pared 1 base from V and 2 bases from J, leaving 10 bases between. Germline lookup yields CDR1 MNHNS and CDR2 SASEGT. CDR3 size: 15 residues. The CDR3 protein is CASSEGQQNTDTQYF. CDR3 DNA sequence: TGTGCCAGCAGTGAAGGACAGCAGAACACAGATACGCAGTATTTT.

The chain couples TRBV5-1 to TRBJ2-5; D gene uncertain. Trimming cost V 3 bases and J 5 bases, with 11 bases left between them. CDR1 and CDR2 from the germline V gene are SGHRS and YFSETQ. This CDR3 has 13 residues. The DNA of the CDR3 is TGCGCCAGCAGCTGGCCCCCCGTCGAGACCCAGTACTTC. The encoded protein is CASSWPPVETQYF.

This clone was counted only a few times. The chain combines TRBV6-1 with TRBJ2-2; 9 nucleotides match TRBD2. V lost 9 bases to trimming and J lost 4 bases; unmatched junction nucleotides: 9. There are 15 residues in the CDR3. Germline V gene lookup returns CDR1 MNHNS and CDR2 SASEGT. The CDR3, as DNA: TGTGCCAGTAAGGTAGCGGGAGTGCCCACCGGGGAGCTGTTTTTT. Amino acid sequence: CASKVAGVPTGELFF.

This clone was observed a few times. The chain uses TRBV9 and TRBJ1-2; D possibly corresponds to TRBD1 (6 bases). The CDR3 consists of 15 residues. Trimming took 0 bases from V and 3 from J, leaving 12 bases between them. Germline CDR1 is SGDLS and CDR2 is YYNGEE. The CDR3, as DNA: TGTGCCAGCAGCGTAGGTGGTGGGGGCCACTATGGCTACACCTTC. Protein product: CASSVGGGGHYGYTF.

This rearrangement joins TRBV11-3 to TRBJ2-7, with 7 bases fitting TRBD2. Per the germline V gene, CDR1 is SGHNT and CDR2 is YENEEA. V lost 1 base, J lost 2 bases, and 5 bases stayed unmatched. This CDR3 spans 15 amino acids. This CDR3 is CASSLASSGPYEQYF. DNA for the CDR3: TGTGCCAGCAGCTTAGCGTCTAGCGGACCCTACGAGCAGTACTTC.

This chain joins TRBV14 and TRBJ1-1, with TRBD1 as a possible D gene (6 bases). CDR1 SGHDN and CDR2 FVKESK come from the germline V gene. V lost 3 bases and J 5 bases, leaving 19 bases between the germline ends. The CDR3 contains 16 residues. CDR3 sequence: CASSHRGPAWGTEAFF. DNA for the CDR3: TGTGCCAGCAGCCACAGGGGACCCGCTTGGGGGACTGAAGCTTTCTTT. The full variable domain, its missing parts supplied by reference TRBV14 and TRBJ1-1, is EAGVTQFPSHSVIEKGQTVTLRCDPISGHDNLYWYRRVMGKEIKFLLHFVKESKQDESGMPNNRFLAERTGGTYSTLKVQPAELEDSGVYFCASSHRGPAWGTEAFFGQGTRLTVV.

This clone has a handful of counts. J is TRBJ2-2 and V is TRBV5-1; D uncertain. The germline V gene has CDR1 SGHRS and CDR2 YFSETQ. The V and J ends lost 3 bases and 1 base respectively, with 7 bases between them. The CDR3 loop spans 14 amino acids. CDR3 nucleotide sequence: TGCGCCAGCAGCTCCCTAAGGAACACCGGGGAGCTGTTTTTT. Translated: CASSSLRNTGELFF.

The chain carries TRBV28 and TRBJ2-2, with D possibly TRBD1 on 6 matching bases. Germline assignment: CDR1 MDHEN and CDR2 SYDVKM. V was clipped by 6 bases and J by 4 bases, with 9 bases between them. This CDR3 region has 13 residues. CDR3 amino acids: CASRYRVTGELFF. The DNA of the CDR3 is TGTGCCAGCAGATACAGGGTCACCGGGGAGCTGTTTTTT.

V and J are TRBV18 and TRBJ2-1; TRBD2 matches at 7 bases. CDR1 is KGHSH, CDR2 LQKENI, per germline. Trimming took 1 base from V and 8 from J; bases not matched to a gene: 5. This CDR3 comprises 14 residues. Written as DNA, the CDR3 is TGTGCCAGCTCACCACGGGCGGGAGTAGATGAGCAGTTCTTC. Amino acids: CASSPRAGVDEQFF.

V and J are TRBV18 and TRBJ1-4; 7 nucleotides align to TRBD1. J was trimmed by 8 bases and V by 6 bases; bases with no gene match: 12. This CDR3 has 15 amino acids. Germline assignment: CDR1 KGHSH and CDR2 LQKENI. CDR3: CASSNQRQGSEKLFF. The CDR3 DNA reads TGTGCCAGCTCTAACCAGAGACAGGGCAGCGAAAAACTGTTTTTT.

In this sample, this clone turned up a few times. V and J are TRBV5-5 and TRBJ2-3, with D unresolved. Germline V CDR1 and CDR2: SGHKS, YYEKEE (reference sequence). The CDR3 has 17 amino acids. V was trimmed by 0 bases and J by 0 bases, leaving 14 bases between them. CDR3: CASSLAGSSSSTDTQYF. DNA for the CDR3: TGTGCCAGCAGCTTGGCCGGTAGCAGCTCTAGCACAGATACGCAGTATTTT. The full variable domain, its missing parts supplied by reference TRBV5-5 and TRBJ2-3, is DAGVTQSPTHLIKTRGQQVTLRCSPISGHKSVSWYQQVLGQGPQFIFQYYEKEERGRGNFPDRFSARQFPNYSSELNVNALLLGDSALYLCASSLAGSSSSTDTQYFGPGTRLTVL.

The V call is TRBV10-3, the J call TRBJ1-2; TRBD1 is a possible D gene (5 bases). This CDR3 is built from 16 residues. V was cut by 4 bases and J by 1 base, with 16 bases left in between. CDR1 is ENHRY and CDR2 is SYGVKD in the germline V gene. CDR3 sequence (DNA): TGTGCCATCAGTGCCTTCGGGGGGGGAGGTAACTATGGCTACACCTTC. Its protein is CAISAFGGGGNYGYTF.

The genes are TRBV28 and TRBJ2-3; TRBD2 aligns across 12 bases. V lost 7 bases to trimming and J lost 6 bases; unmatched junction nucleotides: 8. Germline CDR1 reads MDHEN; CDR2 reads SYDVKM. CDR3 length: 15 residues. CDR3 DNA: TGTGCCAGCAACCCTTCTAGCGGGAGGGGGGATACGCAGTATTTT. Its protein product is CASNPSSGRGDTQYF. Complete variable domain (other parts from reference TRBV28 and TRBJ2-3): DVKVTQSSRYLVKRTGEKVFLECVQDMDHENMFWYRQDPGLGLRLIYFSYDVKMKEKGDIPEGYSVSREKKERFSLILESASTNQTSMYLCASNPSSGRGDTQYFGPGTRLTVL.

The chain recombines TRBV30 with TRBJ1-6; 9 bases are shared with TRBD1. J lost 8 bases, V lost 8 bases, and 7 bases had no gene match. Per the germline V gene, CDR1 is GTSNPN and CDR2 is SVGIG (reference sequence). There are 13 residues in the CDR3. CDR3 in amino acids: CASPGQGYSPLHF. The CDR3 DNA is TGTGCCAGCCCGGGACAGGGCTATTCACCCCTCCACTTT.

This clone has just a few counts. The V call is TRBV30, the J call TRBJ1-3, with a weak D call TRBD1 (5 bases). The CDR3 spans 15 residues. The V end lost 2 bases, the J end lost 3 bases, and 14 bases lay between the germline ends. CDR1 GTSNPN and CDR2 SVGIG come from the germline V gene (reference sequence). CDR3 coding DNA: TGTGCCTGGAGTACAGGTCCGTCGGGTGGAAACACCATATATTTT. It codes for CAWSTGPSGGNTIYF. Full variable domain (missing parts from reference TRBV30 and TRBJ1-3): SQTIHQWPATLVQPVGSPLSLECTVEGTSNPNLYWYRQAAGRGLQLLFYSVGIGQISSEVPQNLSASRPQDRQFILSSKKLLLSDSGFYLCAWSTGPSGGNTIYFGEGSWLTVV.

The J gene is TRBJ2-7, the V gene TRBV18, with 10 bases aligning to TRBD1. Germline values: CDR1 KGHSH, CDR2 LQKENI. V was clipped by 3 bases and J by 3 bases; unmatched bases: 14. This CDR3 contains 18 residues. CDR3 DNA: TGTGCCAGCTCACCCTTAGTTACACCGGGACAGGGGATCTACGAGCAGTACTTC. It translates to CASSPLVTPGQGIYEQYF.

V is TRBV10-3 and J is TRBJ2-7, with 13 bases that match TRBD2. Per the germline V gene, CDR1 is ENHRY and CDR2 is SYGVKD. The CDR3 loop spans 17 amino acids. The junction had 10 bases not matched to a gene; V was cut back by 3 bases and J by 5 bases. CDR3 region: CAISDLRTSGSVHEQYF. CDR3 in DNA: TGTGCCATCAGTGACCTGAGGACTAGCGGGAGTGTCCACGAGCAGTACTTC.

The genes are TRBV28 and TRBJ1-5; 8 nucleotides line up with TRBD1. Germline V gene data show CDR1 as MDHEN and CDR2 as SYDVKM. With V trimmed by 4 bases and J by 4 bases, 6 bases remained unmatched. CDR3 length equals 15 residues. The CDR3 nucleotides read TGTGCCAGCAGTTGGTCCACAGGGGGGAATCAGCCCCAGCATTTT. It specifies CASSWSTGGNQPQHF.

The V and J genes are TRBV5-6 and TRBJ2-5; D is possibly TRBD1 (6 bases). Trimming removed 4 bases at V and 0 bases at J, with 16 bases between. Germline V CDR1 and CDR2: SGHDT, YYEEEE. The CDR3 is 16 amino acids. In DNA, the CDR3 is TGTGCCAGCAGCCCCACAGGGCCAATGTACCAAGAGACCCAGTACTTC. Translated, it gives CASSPTGPMYQETQYF.